The 19 T cell receptor beta chains in this list originate from one sample, sequenced in a study of early T cells in non-severe SARS-CoV-2 infection. TCRdb independently ran MiXCR on the 5' RACE reads; one entry per CDR3 protein. The data show 56,000 or so distinct CDR3 sequences, with roughly 10% seen just once and under 7.5% held by the top ten. Sequencing was done on a sample of whole blood. The origin of the receptors is an adult who was a healthcare worker with PCR-confirmed SARS-CoV-2 infection or an uninfected control (not recorded which).

The chain joins TRBV29-1 to TRBJ2-7, with TRBD2 matching over 9 bases. The CDR3 sequence is 14 residues long. Germline CDR1 is SQVTM and CDR2 is ANQGSEA. The junction had 6 bases not matched to a gene; V was cut back by 2 bases and J by 4 bases. This CDR3 reads CSVESGGRDYEQYF. CDR3 DNA: TGCAGCGTTGAAAGCGGGGGGCGCGATTACGAGCAGTACTTC.

This clonotype showed up many times. The chain employs TRBV29-1 and TRBJ1-1; D is possibly TRBD1 (6 bases). V was cut by 4 bases and J by 5 bases, with 11 bases left in between. CDR1 and CDR2 from the germline V gene are SQVTM and ANQGSEA. This CDR3 comprises 12 residues. The CDR3 loop reads CSVATGRTEAFF. The CDR3 DNA reads TGCAGCGTTGCTACAGGGAGGACTGAAGCTTTCTTT.

A few counts support this clonotype. The rearrangement joins TRBV30 to TRBJ1-2; no definite D call. The CDR3 runs 12 residues. Germline V lookup: CDR1 GTSNPN, CDR2 SVGIG (reference sequence). V gave up 2 bases and J gave up 2 bases, with 6 bases separating them. The CDR3: CAWSRANYGYTF. DNA of the CDR3: TGTGCCTGGAGTAGGGCGAACTATGGCTACACCTTC.

The chain recombines TRBV13 with TRBJ1-5, with unresolved D. Germline-derived CDR1 and CDR2 are PRHDT and FYEKMQ (reference sequence). The CDR3 contains 14 residues. The V gene lost 0 bases and the J gene lost 6 bases, with 9 bases spanning the gap. CDR3 DNA: TGTGCCAGCAGCTTAGGGGGGAGCGGTCAGCCCCAGCATTTT. It specifies CASSLGGSGQPQHF.

This clonotype was recorded many times. The chain links TRBV29-1 to TRBJ2-3; weak D call: TRBD1 (5 bases). Trimming took 6 bases from V and 6 from J, leaving 13 bases between them. This CDR3 is 12 amino acids long. Per the germline V gene, CDR1 is SQVTM and CDR2 is ANQGSEA. The CDR3 is CSVANQGDTQYF. CDR3 coding DNA: TGCAGCGTCGCGAATCAGGGTGATACGCAGTATTTT.

This clonotype is medium-sized (0.01 to 0.1%) in the sample. V is TRBV15 and J is TRBJ2-5, with TRBD2 matching over 10 bases. The CDR3 length is 15 residues. In germline, CDR1 is LNHNV, CDR2 YYDKDF (reference sequence). V was clipped by 4 bases and J by 5 bases; unmatched bases: 7. The CDR3: CATSTEPSGSETQYF. CDR3 nucleotides: TGTGCCACCAGCACGGAACCTAGCGGGAGTGAGACCCAGTACTTC. The entire variable domain, with the rest obtained from reference TRBV15 and TRBJ2-5, is as follows: DAMVIQNPRYQVTQFGKPVTLSCSQTLNHNVMYWYQQKSSQAPKLLFHYYDKDFNNEADTPDNFQSRRPNTSFCFLDIRSPGLGDTAMYLCATSTEPSGSETQYFGPGTRLLVL.

This clonotype rates as medium-sized. The CDR3 loop reads CSAAHSDTDTQYF. CDR3 coding DNA: TGCAGTGCGGCCCATAGCGACACAGATACGCAGTATTTT. V gene TRBV20-1 combines with J gene TRBJ2-3; D is perhaps TRBD2 (5 bases). Germline loops: CDR1 DFQATT, CDR2 SNEGSKA (reference sequence). This CDR3 contains 13 residues. The V and J ends lost 6 bases and 2 bases respectively, with 12 bases between them.

This clonotype was seen at least ten times. The V call is TRBV10-3, the J call TRBJ2-7; D is perhaps TRBD1 (6 bases). The germline V and J ends were trimmed by 6 bases and 2 bases, with 11 bases remaining between them. The CDR3 is made up of 13 amino acids. CDR1 is ENHRY, CDR2 SYGVKD, per germline. The CDR3 DNA reads as TGTGCCATCAGAAGGGACAATGCCTACGAGCAGTACTTC. Its translation is CAIRRDNAYEQYF.

This clonotype is categorized as medium-sized. The CDR3 DNA reads as TGTGCCTGGACACCCGGCTCCTACGAGCAGTACTTC. Its translation is CAWTPGSYEQYF. The gene calls are TRBV30 and TRBJ2-7, with D unresolved. The CDR3 contains 12 residues. Germline-derived CDR1 and CDR2 are GTSNPN and SVGIG (reference sequence). V was cut by 4 bases and J by 0 bases, with 7 bases left in between.

Many counts were recorded for this clonotype. The chain employs TRBV6-5 and TRBJ1-6, with TRBD1 matching over 9 bases. This CDR3 spans 14 amino acids. J gave up 7 bases and V 6 bases, and 4 bases lay outside the gene matches. Germline CDR1 MNHEY, CDR2 SVGAGI. CDR3 protein: CASSLDRGNSPLHF. The CDR3 DNA is TGTGCCAGCAGCTTAGACAGGGGGAATTCACCCCTCCACTTT.

This clonotype was counted only a few times. The chain employs TRBV20-1 and TRBJ1-2, with 7 bases matching TRBD1. V lost 0 bases to trimming and J lost 4 bases; unmatched junction nucleotides: 11. CDR1 is DFQATT and CDR2 is SNEGSKA in the germline V gene (reference sequence). This CDR3 is 16 amino acids long. CDR3 sequence (DNA): TGCAGTGCTAGAGATCGGAAAGGGGGCGTAATCTATGGCTACACCTTC. This gives the protein CSARDRKGGVIYGYTF.

The chain employs TRBV29-1 and TRBJ2-7; D remains unclear. This CDR3 spans 11 amino acids. V dropped 6 bases and J dropped 5 bases, with 11 bases sitting between them. Germline CDR1 reads SQVTM; CDR2 reads ANQGSEA. The chain's CDR3 is CSVVTLNEQYF. CDR3 coding DNA: TGCAGCGTCGTAACCCTGAACGAGCAGTACTTC.

The table lists this clonotype with many counts. The chain couples TRBV7-2 to TRBJ2-5, with 10 bases identical to TRBD2. Trimming removed 5 bases from V and 7 bases from J; junction bases left unmatched: 13. Germline values: CDR1 SGHTA, CDR2 FQGNSA. The CDR3 runs 16 residues. The CDR3 coding sequence is TGTGCCAGCAGCACTGCTAGCGGGAGCGGTCGGGCGACCCAGTACTTC. Its protein product is CASSTASGSGRATQYF.

The table lists this clonotype with a few counts. The V call is TRBV3-1, the J call TRBJ2-2; 8 bases are a match to TRBD2. The trim removed 1 base at V and 7 bases at J, leaving 5 bases unmatched. Germline V gene sequence: CDR1 LGHDT, CDR2 YNNKEL (reference sequence). The CDR3 is 15 residues long. In DNA form, the CDR3 reads TGTGCCAGCAGCCAAGGGCGGGAGGTTGACGGGGAGCTGTTTTTT. Amino acids: CASSQGREVDGELFF.

This clonotype was seen a handful of times. The chain has TRBV18 and TRBJ1-5, with D perhaps matching TRBD1 (5 bases). The V gene's germline CDR1 is KGHSH and CDR2 LQKENI. This CDR3 is 14 amino acids long. Trimming stripped 4 bases from V and 1 base from J, with 8 bases between. The CDR3, as DNA: TGTGCCAGCTCACGGGACGGAAGCAATCAGCCCCAGCATTTT. Amino acids: CASSRDGSNQPQHF.

In its sample, this clonotype was seen many times. The chain has TRBV6-2 or TRBV6-3 and TRBJ1-3; TRBD1 is a possible D gene (6 bases). CDR1 and CDR2 from the germline V gene are MNHEY and SVGEGT. Between the trimmed V and J ends, which lost 5 bases and 0 bases, there was a span of 14 bases. This CDR3 is 16 amino acids long. CDR3 sequence reads: CASSQDRTFSGNTIYF. The CDR3 bases are TGTGCCAGCAGTCAAGACAGGACCTTCTCTGGAAACACCATATATTTT.

At least ten counts were recorded for this clonotype. The rearrangement links TRBV30 to TRBJ2-5, with 8 bases fitting TRBD1. The ends lost 2 bases at V and 5 bases at J; junction bases unmatched: 4. This CDR3 is 13 amino acids long. From germline, CDR1 is GTSNPN and CDR2 SVGIG (reference sequence). In DNA form, the CDR3 reads TGTGCCTGGAGTAGACAGGGGCGGGAGACCCAGTACTTC. Amino acids: CAWSRQGRETQYF.

The V gene is TRBV4-3, the J gene TRBJ2-3; TRBD1 aligns across 8 bases. This CDR3 comprises 16 residues. CDR1 and CDR2 (germline): LGHNA, YSLEER. J gave up 3 bases and V 3 bases, and 8 bases lay outside the gene matches. This chain's CDR3 is CASSHQTGVETDTQYF. CDR3 coding DNA: TGCGCCAGCAGCCACCAGACAGGGGTGGAAACAGATACGCAGTATTTT.

The genes are TRBV9 and TRBJ2-7; weak D call: TRBD2 (5 bases). The CDR3 spans 15 residues. Per the germline V gene, CDR1 is SGDLS and CDR2 is YYNGEE. Trimming removed 0 bases from V and 4 bases from J, with 14 bases in between. DNA of the CDR3: TGTGCCAGCAGCGTAGCCCCCGGGATCGTGTACGAGCAGTACTTC. This sequence encodes CASSVAPGIVYEQYF.